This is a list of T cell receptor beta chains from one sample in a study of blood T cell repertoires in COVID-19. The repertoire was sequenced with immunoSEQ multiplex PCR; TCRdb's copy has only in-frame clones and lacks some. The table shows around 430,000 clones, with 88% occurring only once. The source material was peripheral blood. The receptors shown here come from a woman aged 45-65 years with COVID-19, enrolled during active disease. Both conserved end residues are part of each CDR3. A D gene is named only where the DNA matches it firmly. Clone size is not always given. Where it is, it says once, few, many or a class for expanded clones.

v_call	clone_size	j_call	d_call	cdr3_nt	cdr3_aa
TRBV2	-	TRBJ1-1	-	TGTGCCAGCAGTGAAAGGAGTCTTATGAACACTGAAGCTTTCTTT	CASSERSLMNTEAFF
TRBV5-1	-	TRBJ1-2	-	TGCGCCAGCTCCACCGAGGGGGAGCCTCGCTATGGCTACACCTTC	CASSTEGEPRYGYTF
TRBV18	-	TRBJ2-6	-	TGTGCCAGCTCACGACTAGGTACCTCTGGGGCCAACGTCCTGACTTTC	CASSRLGTSGANVLTF
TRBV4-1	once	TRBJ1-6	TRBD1	TGCGCCAGCAGCCACCCGACAGGGGGATTTAATTCACCCCTCCACTTT	CASSHPTGGFNSPLHF
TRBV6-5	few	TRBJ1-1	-	TGTGCCAGCAGACAGAAAATGAACACTGAAGCTTTCTTT	CASRQKMNTEAFF
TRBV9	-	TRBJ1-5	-	TGTGCCAGCAGCGTAGAGGGCAGGGATCAGCCCCAGCATTTT	CASSVEGRDQPQHF
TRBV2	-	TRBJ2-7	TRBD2	TGTGCCAGCAGTGCTGGCGGGGGGAGCTCCTACGAGCAGTACTTC	CASSAGGGSSYEQYF
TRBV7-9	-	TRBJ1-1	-	TGTGCCAGCAGCCCTCCGGGGGGCTCCGCGCACACTGAAGCTTTCTTT	CASSPPGGSAHTEAFF
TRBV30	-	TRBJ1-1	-	TGTGCCTGGAGTGTAGGACAGAACACTGAAGCTTTCTTT	CAWSVGQNTEAFF
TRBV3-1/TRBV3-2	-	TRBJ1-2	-	TGTGCCAGCAGCCAAGATTCGGGCAGGGCAAGAGGCTACACCTTC	CASSQDSGRARGYTF
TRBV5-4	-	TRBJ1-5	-	TGTGCCAGCAGCATGGACAGCTATCAGCCCCAGCATTTT	CASSMDSYQPQHF
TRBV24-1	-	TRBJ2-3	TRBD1	TGTGCCACCAGTGACCCCACAAGGGACAGGGGTTACTCTAGCACAGATACGCAGTATTTT	CATSDPTRDRGYSSTDTQYF
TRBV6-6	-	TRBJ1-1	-	TGTGCCAGCAGTTACTCGCAGGGAAGTGGCTCTGAAGCTTTCTTT	CASSYSQGSGSEAFF
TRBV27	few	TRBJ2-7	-	TGTGCCAGCAGTTATTCCCCCTCCTCCTACGAGCAGTACTTC	CASSYSPSSYEQYF
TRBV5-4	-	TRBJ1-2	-	TGTGCCAGCAGGGTGGGGGGATACTATGGCTACACCTTC	CASRVGGYYGYTF
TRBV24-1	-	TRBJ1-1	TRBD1	TGTGCCACCAGGGGACGTAAGGACAGGGGTCACACTGAAGCTTTCTTT	CATRGRKDRGHTEAFF
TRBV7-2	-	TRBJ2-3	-	TGTGCCAGCAGCTTAAGACTGAGAGATACGCAGTATTTT	CASSLRLRDTQYF
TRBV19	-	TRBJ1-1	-	TGTGCCAGTAGTAACAGGATTGAGAACACTGAAGCTTTCTTT	CASSNRIENTEAFF
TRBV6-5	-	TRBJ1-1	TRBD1	TGTGCCACTCAAAGGGGGCAGGGGAGCGGAGTAGCTTTCTTT	CATQRGQGSGVAFF
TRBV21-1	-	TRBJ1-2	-	TGTGCCAGCAGCAAACAAATTACACCCGGGACAGGTCACTATGGCTACACCTTC	CASSKQITPGTGHYGYTF
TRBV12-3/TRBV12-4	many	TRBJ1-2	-	TGTGCCAGCAGTTTGACAGCTAACTATGGCTACACCTTC	CASSLTANYGYTF
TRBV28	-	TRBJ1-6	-	TGTGCCAGCAGTTTATCAATGGTGAGGGTCCGCAATTCACCCCTCCACTTT	CASSLSMVRVRNSPLHF
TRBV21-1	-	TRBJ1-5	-	TGTGCCAGCAGCAAATACCAGGGGCCGAATCAGCCCCAGCATTTT	CASSKYQGPNQPQHF
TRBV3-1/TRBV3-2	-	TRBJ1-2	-	TGTGCCAGCACCTCCCCTGGTTGGGGGGATGGCTACACCTTC	CASTSPGWGDGYTF
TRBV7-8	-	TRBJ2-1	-	TGTGCCAGCAGCTCCGAGGACCGGGACTCCGACAATGAGCAGTTCTTC	CASSSEDRDSDNEQFF
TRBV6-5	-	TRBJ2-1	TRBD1	TGTGCCAGCGCCAGGGGGCCCGCGAACAATGAGCAGTTCTTC	CASARGPANNEQFF
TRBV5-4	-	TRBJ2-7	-	TGTGCCAGCAGCTTGGGACAGGATTACTACGAGCAGTACTTC	CASSLGQDYYEQYF